Following are 20 T cell receptor beta chains from one sample sequenced in a study of monozygotic twins with inflammatory bowel disease. TCRdb reworked the 5' RACE reads into one entry per CDR3 protein, no DNA. In all, the sample yields approximately 400,000 distinct CDR3 sequences. The sample consisted of blood. These receptor sequences come from a human donor with ulcerative colitis or Crohn's disease, or a healthy co-twin of an affected twin (not recorded which).

The chain has TRBV10-3 and TRBJ2-1; TCRdb gives TRBD1 as the D gene, but with no DNA this cannot be confirmed. Germline CDR1 ENHRY, CDR2 SYGVKD. The CDR3 length is 18 residues. The chain's CDR3 is CATPWGTRGDSSYNEQFF.

The CDR3 sequence is CASTNWRMSMSSGNTIYF. The chain has TRBV19 and TRBJ1-3. The germline V gene has CDR1 LNHDA and CDR2 SQIVND (reference sequence). The CDR3 has 18 amino acids.

The chain uses TRBV7-9 and TRBJ2-3. Germline lookup yields CDR1 SEHNR and CDR2 FQNEAQ (reference sequence). The CDR3 sequence is 15 residues long. CDR3: CASSWLKGSTDTQYF.

The rearrangement joins TRBV5-1 to TRBJ1-3. The CDR3 consists of 12 residues. The germline CDR1 and CDR2 sequences are SGHRS and YFSETQ. This chain's CDR3 is CASSLDGNTIYF.

The V gene is TRBV29-1, the J gene TRBJ2-1; the D gene TCRdb calls, TRBD2, cannot be checked with no DNA. Per germline, CDR1 SQVTM and CDR2 ANQGSEA. The CDR3 covers 15 residues. The CDR3 region is CSASRAGGSYNEQFF.

V usage is TRBV4-2 and J usage is TRBJ2-3; the D call of TRBD2 rests on TCRdb alone, since no DNA is present to check it. Germline V gene data show CDR1 as LGHNA and CDR2 as YNFKEQ. The CDR3 is 15 amino acids. The CDR3 region is CASSQTRTSTDTQYF.

The chain combines TRBV3-1 with TRBJ2-3; as DNA is missing, the TRBD2 call by TCRdb cannot be tested. The CDR3 is 16 residues long. CDR1 is LGHDT and CDR2 is YNNKEL in the germline V gene (reference sequence). The CDR3 sequence is CASSQEGLAGRNTQYF.

The chain combines TRBV3-1 with TRBJ2-1. The CDR3 is made up of 12 amino acids. CDR1 is LGHDT and CDR2 is YNNKEL in the germline V gene (reference sequence). This chain's CDR3 is CASSRHDGEQFF.

The rearrangement uses TRBV28 and TRBJ2-7; TCRdb's assignment of TRBD1 cannot be checked, as there is no DNA. CDR3 length equals 14 residues. CDR1 MDHEN and CDR2 SYDVKM come from the germline V gene. This CDR3 reads CASSLPDREYEQYF.

The J gene is TRBJ2-3, the V gene TRBV5-1; TCRdb outputs TRBD2, but without DNA this stays unchecked. CDR1 and CDR2 from the germline V gene are SGHRS and YFSETQ. CDR3 length: 14 amino acids. CDR3 sequence: CASSSPGLGDTQYF. Supplemented by reference TRBV5-1 and TRBJ2-3, the full variable domain reads KAGVTQTPRYLIKTRGQQVTLSCSPISGHRSVSWYQQTPGQGLQFLFEYFSETQRNKGNFPGRFSGRQFSNSRSEMNVSTLELGDSALYLCASSSPGLGDTQYFGPGTRLTVL.

The rearrangement joins TRBV29-1 to TRBJ1-2; TCRdb returns TRBD1, unconfirmable since there is no DNA. The CDR3 has 12 amino acids. CDR1 SQVTM and CDR2 ANQGSEA come from the germline V gene. CDR3: CSVELQGYGYTF.

The chain carries TRBV15 and TRBJ2-1; TCRdb calls TRBD2, which cannot be checked without DNA. CDR3 size: 16 residues. CDR1 is LNHNV and CDR2 is YYDKDF in the germline V gene (reference sequence). The CDR3 here is CATSRKLATLNNEQFF.

This chain uses TRBV7-3 with TRBJ2-5; TCRdb returns TRBD2, unconfirmable since there is no DNA. The length of the CDR3 is 15 residues. Germline V gene lookup returns CDR1 SGHTA and CDR2 FQGTGA. This CDR3 is CASSLFGGGQETQYF.

Here the CDR3 reads CASTPGRGLYGYTF. The J gene is TRBJ1-2, the V gene TRBV7-9. The CDR3 sequence is 14 residues long. Germline V gene lookup returns CDR1 SEHNR and CDR2 FQNEAQ (reference sequence). Filled out from reference TRBV7-9 and TRBJ1-2, the complete variable domain reads DTGVSQNPRHKITKRGQNVTFRCDPISEHNRLYWYRQTLGQGPEFLTYFQNEAQLEKSRLLSDRFSAERPKGSFSTLEIQRTEQGDSAMYLCASTPGRGLYGYTFGSGTRLTVV.

The chain is built from TRBV24-1 and TRBJ2-2; TCRdb names TRBD1, which stays unverified in the absence of DNA. The CDR3 totals 16 residues. In germline, CDR1 is KGHDR, CDR2 SFDVKD. CDR3 in amino acids: CATSDPNNGATGELFF.

The chain's CDR3 is CSVAGTGVGQPQHF. The chain employs TRBV29-1 and TRBJ1-5; the D call of TRBD1 rests on TCRdb alone, since no DNA is present to check it. The CDR3 covers 14 residues. Germline V gene data show CDR1 as SQVTM and CDR2 as ANQGSEA.

This sequence joins TRBV7-9 and TRBJ1-2. There are 14 residues in the CDR3. Germline V gives CDR1 SEHNR, CDR2 FQNEAQ (reference sequence). The CDR3 sequence is CASWARDNNYGYTF.

The chain links TRBV3-1 to TRBJ1-1; with no DNA, the TCRdb D assignment of TRBD1 cannot be verified. The CDR3 is 14 amino acids. Germline-derived CDR1 and CDR2 are LGHDT and YNNKEL (reference sequence). CDR3 loop: CASSHYRGNTEAFF.

The rearrangement joins TRBV4-1 to TRBJ2-2; the TCRdb call, TRBD2, lacks DNA for checking. This CDR3 is built from 17 residues. Germline V lookup: CDR1 MGHRA, CDR2 YSYEKL. Here the CDR3 reads CASSPGEGLAITGELFF.

The J gene is TRBJ2-3, the V gene TRBV5-6; the TRBD1 assignment by TCRdb is unverifiable without DNA. Looked up from germline, CDR1 is SGHDT and CDR2 is YYEEEE. The CDR3 is made up of 15 amino acids. CDR3 region: CASSLGTGRADTQYF.